The rows below give T cell receptor beta chains drawn from one sample of a study of blood T cell repertoires in COVID-19. Only in-frame clones appear in the TCRdb table, and some are missing; sequencing was by immunoSEQ multiplex PCR. The table lists about 250,000 clones, around 85% of them singletons. The sequenced sample was peripheral blood. The receptors shown here come from a man aged 50 or older with COVID-19, enrolled during active disease. The CDR3 runs from the conserved cysteine through the conserved F or W. Clone size is not always given. Where it is, it says once, few, many or a class for expanded clones.

clone size	V gene	J gene	CDR3 protein
.	TRBV29-1	TRBJ2-1	CSVETGTYNEQFF
.	TRBV1	TRBJ2-3	CTSSRGECTDTQYF
.	TRBV4-1	TRBJ2-7	CASSLDAAYEQYF
once	TRBV4-3	TRBJ1-1	CASSHLGGTEAFF
.	TRBV5-5	TRBJ1-2	CASSLLWQNYGYTF
.	TRBV13	TRBJ2-2	CASRLVGGAGELFF
.	TRBV18	TRBJ2-6	CASSPPFRSSGANVLTF
.	TRBV4-1	TRBJ1-1	CASSQAPNTEAFF
.	TRBV6-5	TRBJ2-5	CASSYGIRETQYF
.	TRBV3-1/TRBV3-2	TRBJ2-7	CASSQTDQERGEQYF
.	TRBV5-1	TRBJ2-1	CASSSPGTSGSSGEQFF
.	TRBV5-4	TRBJ2-7	CASSTDPGISYEQYF
.	TRBV3-1/TRBV3-2	TRBJ1-3	CASSQDRDRGRRNTIYF
.	TRBV3-1/TRBV3-2	TRBJ1-1	CASSPLTGSSEAFF
.	TRBV7-8	TRBJ1-3	CASSAHWGPGNTIYF
.	TRBV7-9	TRBJ2-5	CASRTTGAGAETQYF
once	TRBV10-2	TRBJ1-5	CASSEYRGHQPQHF
.	TRBV19	TRBJ2-7	CASSTFGTPYEQYF
.	TRBV6-5	TRBJ1-5	CASSLVGQGAGPQHF
.	TRBV5-1	TRBJ2-2	CASRALGSPGELFF
.	TRBV14	TRBJ2-3	CASSTLGVADTQYF
.	TRBV5-4	TRBJ2-2	CASSLSGVGTGELFF
.	TRBV5-1	TRBJ2-1	CASSLTRVDEQFF
.	TRBV20-1	TRBJ2-1	CSASLGSGVVAQFF
.	TRBV9	TRBJ2-5	CASSQGLAGVQTQYF
.	TRBV4-2	TRBJ1-2	CASSNRQEPYGYTF
.	TRBV6-5	TRBJ1-2	CASSYEGSRGGYTF
.	TRBV19	TRBJ1-1	CASSILGAYTEAFF
.	TRBV4-1	TRBJ2-1	CASRSTSGAYNEQFF
.	TRBV11-3	TRBJ2-5	CASSLGGAEETQYF
.	TRBV9	TRBJ1-2	CASSVDHRGNGYTF
.	TRBV9	TRBJ2-2	CASSEQGNTGELFF
.	TRBV9	TRBJ2-3	CASSVASLTSTDTQYF
.	TRBV24-1	TRBJ2-2	CATSQGQGYTGELFF
.	TRBV11-2	TRBJ2-3	CASSSIQGRADTQYF
.	TRBV2	TRBJ1-2	CASREDRGLGYGYTF
few	TRBV10-2	TRBJ1-2	CASSPSPGEGYGYTF